These T cell receptor beta chains were read from a single sample in a study of blood T cell repertoires in COVID-19. The repertoire was sequenced with immunoSEQ multiplex PCR; TCRdb's copy has only in-frame clones and lacks some. This sample has about 170,000 clones, with approximately 81% found just once. Specimen: peripheral blood. These receptors all come from a woman older than 75 with active or convalescent COVID-19. Each CDR3 is given with its conserved first and last residue.

CDR3 protein: CASSPLRGLAQETQYF; J gene: TRBJ2-5; V gene: TRBV5-1
CDR3 protein: CASSLLLAGDSTDTQYF; J gene: TRBJ2-3; V gene: TRBV9
CDR3 protein: CASSSLNYGYTF; J gene: TRBJ1-2; V gene: TRBV5-6
CDR3 protein: CASRTEASGNTIYF; J gene: TRBJ1-3; V gene: TRBV2
CDR3 protein: CASSLVGAGNTIYF; J gene: TRBJ1-3; V gene: TRBV5-6
CDR3 protein: CASSDETRPLSEQYF; J gene: TRBJ2-7; V gene: TRBV25-1
CDR3 protein: CARSLACRSPINEQFF; J gene: TRBJ2-1; V gene: TRBV5-3
CDR3 protein: CASSFSGQGADEAFF; J gene: TRBJ1-1; V gene: TRBV5-1
CDR3 protein: CASSQLAVSTDTQYF; J gene: TRBJ2-3; V gene: TRBV2
CDR3 protein: CASSDTGSPYNEQFF; J gene: TRBJ2-1; V gene: TRBV6-1
CDR3 protein: CASSSRTELNTEAFF; J gene: TRBJ1-1; V gene: TRBV27
CDR3 protein: CASSSGLAGVETQYF; J gene: TRBJ2-5; V gene: TRBV7-3